The rows below give T cell receptor beta chains drawn from one sample of a study of shared clonotypes between healthy human individuals. Using immunoSEQ multiplex PCR, the repertoire was profiled, and TCRdb retains in-frame clones only, with some absent. The sample has about 490,000 clones, approximately 80% seen once; the top ten hold more than 10%. Material for sequencing was PBMCs. The origin of the receptors is a woman between 40 and 55 years old in good health. Some clones in this sample may be carry-over from other donors' samples. CDR3s include the opening cysteine and the closing phenylalanine or tryptophan. The D gene is left open where the match is weak. A clone size is listed for some rows: how often the clone was seen (once, few, many), or a class if it is expanded.

j_gene | d_gene | v_gene | abundance | len | CDR3nt | CDR3aa
TRBJ1-2 | - | TRBV7-2 | - | 13 | TGTGCCAGCAGCTTAGTGGCTGGGGATGGCTACACCTTC | CASSLVAGDGYTF
TRBJ2-5 | - | TRBV30 | - | 15 | TGTGCCTGGAGCGGCGCAGGGGACCCGCGAGAGACCCAGTACTTC | CAWSGAGDPRETQYF
TRBJ2-3 | - | TRBV6-1 | - | 15 | TGTGCCAGCGCGGGTCAGGGGGGGATTAGGGATACGCAGTATTTT | CASAGQGGIRDTQYF
TRBJ1-3 | - | TRBV21-1 | - | 15 | TGTGCCAGCAGCAAATCATATTACCCTGGAAACACCATATATTTT | CASSKSYYPGNTIYF
TRBJ2-5 | - | TRBV2 | - | 14 | TGTGCCAGCAGTGTGGACCGCGGCCAAGAGACCCAGTACTTC | CASSVDRGQETQYF
TRBJ2-3 | - | TRBV28 | - | 15 | TGTGCCAGCAGCGCCCCCCGGCAGGGGTTAGACACGCAGTATTTT | CASSAPRQGLDTQYF
TRBJ2-3 | TRBD2 | TRBV5-1 | once | 18 | TGCGCCAGCAGCCTAAAAACCTTAGCGGGAGGTTCTACAGATACGCAGTATTTT | CASSLKTLAGGSTDTQYF
TRBJ2-4 | - | TRBV7-2 | once | 15 | TGTGCCAGCGGTGGCTTAAGGGCTGGGGGCAACATTCAGTACTTC | CASGGLRAGGNIQYF
TRBJ2-1 | - | TRBV27 | - | 14 | TGTGCCAGCAGTTGGGGGAGCGCCTACAATGAGCAGTTCTTC | CASSWGSAYNEQFF
TRBJ2-7 | TRBD2 | TRBV28 | - | 15 | TGTGCCAGCAGTAAAGCCCCTAGCGGGAGAAGCGAGCAGTACTTC | CASSKAPSGRSEQYF
TRBJ2-2 | - | TRBV30 | - | 14 | TGTGCCTGGGGCCGGGACTTCAACACCGGGGAGCTGTTTTTT | CAWGRDFNTGELFF
TRBJ2-1 | - | TRBV15 | - | 15 | TGTGCCACCAGCAGAGACCTCCGATCGGCCAATGAGCAGTTCTTC | CATSRDLRSANEQFF
TRBJ1-1 | - | TRBV19 | - | 15 | TGTGCCAGTAGAACCCCCGGAGAGGGTAGCGCTGAAGCTTTCTTT | CASRTPGEGSAEAFF
TRBJ1-4 | TRBD1 | TRBV18 | - | 15 | TGTGCCAGCTCCCAAGCGACAGGGGCTAATGAAAAACTGTTTTTT | CASSQATGANEKLFF
TRBJ2-7 | TRBD2 | TRBV6-5 | - | 12 | TGTGCCAGCAGAGCACGGGGGGGGACGGAGTACTTC | CASRARGGTEYF
TRBJ2-7 | - | TRBV6-1 | - | 14 | TGTGCCAGCAGTGAAAGCTGGTGGGCCTACGAGCAGTACTTC | CASSESWWAYEQYF
TRBJ2-1 | TRBD2 | TRBV7-9 | - | 15 | TGTGCCAGCAGTTTAGGACTAGCGGGATGGAATGAGCAGTTCTTC | CASSLGLAGWNEQFF
TRBJ1-2 | - | TRBV10-3 | - | 12 | TGTGCCATCAGTGAAGGGTCCTATGGCTACACCTTC | CAISEGSYGYTF
TRBJ2-1 | - | TRBV5-4 | once | 16 | TGTGCCAGCAGCGACGGGGGCGGGCTGTCGTACAATGAGCAGTTCTTC | CASSDGGGLSYNEQFF
TRBJ2-7 | - | TRBV7-2 | - | 13 | TGTGCCAGCAGCTATAGCCCCTCCGGCGAGCAGTACTTC | CASSYSPSGEQYF
TRBJ1-1 | TRBD1 | TRBV6-1 | few | 14 | TGTGCCAGCAGGGGGACAGGGGGGAACACTGAAGCTTTCTTT | CASRGTGGNTEAFF
TRBJ2-7 | TRBD2 | TRBV29-1 | few | 14 | TGCAGCGTTGAAATAGCGGGGTTACCCTACGAGCAGTACTTC | CSVEIAGLPYEQYF
TRBJ2-5 | TRBD2 | TRBV5-4 | - | 16 | TGTGCCACCTCCCCAGTGAGCGGGAGAAGGTTAGAGACCCAGTACTTC | CATSPVSGRRLETQYF
TRBJ2-1 | TRBD2 | TRBV7-2 | - | 15 | TGTGCCAGCAGCCCTCAAGCGGGAGGGCCGACTGAGCAGTTCTTC | CASSPQAGGPTEQFF
TRBJ2-7 | TRBD2 | TRBV7-3 | - | 13 | TGTGCCAGCAGCGCATCTAGCGGCTACGAGCAGTACTTC | CASSASSGYEQYF
TRBJ2-5 | - | TRBV5-1 | - | 14 | TGCGCCAGCAGCTTGTCGGGCCTCAGGGAGACCCAGTACTTC | CASSLSGLRETQYF
TRBJ2-2 | - | TRBV9 | - | 15 | TGTGCCAGCAGCGTAGGGATACGGGACACCGGGGAGCTGTTTTTT | CASSVGIRDTGELFF
TRBJ1-1 | - | TRBV5-4 | - | 13 | TGTGCCAGCAGCCGCCCGGGGAACACTGAAGCTTTCTTT | CASSRPGNTEAFF
TRBJ2-4 | TRBD1 | TRBV5-8 | once | 14 | TGTGCCAGCAGCCCCCGGACAGGGATCACCATTCAGTACTTC | CASSPRTGITIQYF
TRBJ2-7 | - | TRBV5-1 | few | 13 | TGCGCCAGCAGCTTCGGGGACTCCTACGAGCAGTACTTC | CASSFGDSYEQYF
TRBJ2-2 | TRBD2 | TRBV5-1 | once | 15 | TGCGCCAGCAGCGTGGGGACTAGCTTTGCCGGGGAGCTGTTTTTT | CASSVGTSFAGELFF
TRBJ2-6 | - | TRBV5-6 | few | 15 | TGTGCCAGCAGCCCGGGACGGTCTGGGGCCAACGTCCTGACTTTC | CASSPGRSGANVLTF
TRBJ2-7 | - | TRBV28 | - | 15 | TGTGCCATTGAACCCCGGGACCCTAGCTCCTACGAGCAGTACTTC | CAIEPRDPSSYEQYF
TRBJ2-7 | TRBD2 | TRBV7-8 | - | 14 | TGTGCCAGCAGCACGGGACTAGCGTCCTACGAGCAGTACTTC | CASSTGLASYEQYF
TRBJ2-7 | - | TRBV7-4 | - | 18 | TGTGCCAGCAGCTTGACCATGAACCAGGGACCGAGATCCTACGAGCAGTACTTC | CASSLTMNQGPRSYEQYF
TRBJ2-2 | - | TRBV9 | - | 12 | TGTGCCAGCAGCGTAGTCCCCGGGGAGCTGTTTTTT | CASSVVPGELFF
TRBJ2-7 | - | TRBV10-3 | - | 11 | TGTGCCATCAGTGAAGGGGACGAGCAGTACTTC | CAISEGDEQYF
TRBJ2-7 | - | TRBV18 | - | 16 | TGTGCCAGCTCACCCCGCCTGAGCGTTCTCTCCTACGAGCAGTACTTC | CASSPRLSVLSYEQYF
TRBJ2-5 | TRBD1 | TRBV7-2 | - | 13 | TGTGCCAGCAGCGGGACAGGACAAGAGACCCAGTACTTC | CASSGTGQETQYF
TRBJ1-1 | - | TRBV2 | - | 14 | TGTGCCAGCAGTGAGGGGGGGCGGAGCACTGAAGCTTTCTTT | CASSEGGRSTEAFF
TRBJ2-7 | TRBD1 | TRBV7-8 | - | 16 | TGTGCCAGCAGCCATGACAGGGGAACATCAACCTACGAGCAGTACTTC | CASSHDRGTSTYEQYF